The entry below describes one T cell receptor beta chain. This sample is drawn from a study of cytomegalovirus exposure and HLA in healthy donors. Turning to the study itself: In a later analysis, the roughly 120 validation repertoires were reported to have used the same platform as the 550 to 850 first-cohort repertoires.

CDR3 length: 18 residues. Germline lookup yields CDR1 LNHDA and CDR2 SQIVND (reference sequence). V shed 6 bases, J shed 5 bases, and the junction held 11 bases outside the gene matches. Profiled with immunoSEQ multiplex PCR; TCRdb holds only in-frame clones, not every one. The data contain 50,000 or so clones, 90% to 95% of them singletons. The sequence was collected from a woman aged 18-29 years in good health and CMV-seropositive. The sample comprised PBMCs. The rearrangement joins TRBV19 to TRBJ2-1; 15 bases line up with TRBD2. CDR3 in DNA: TGTGCCAGTAGGGACGTAACCGGGACTAGCGGGAGGAACAATGAGCAGTTCTTC. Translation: CASRDVTGTSGRNNEQFF.